Listed here are 21 T cell receptor beta chains from one sample, sequenced in a study of glioma-infiltrating T cells after dendritic cell vaccination. Clones were sequenced by immunoSEQ multiplex PCR, and TCRdb holds only the in-frame ones, with some missing. This table has about 100,000 clones, 79% appearing once. This material consisted of blood, taken before dendritic cell vaccination. Receptors were obtained from a human donor with glioblastoma.

The chain joins TRBV4-2 to TRBJ2-2; 11 bases agree with TRBD2. Germline V gene data show CDR1 as LGHNA and CDR2 as YNFKEQ. This CDR3 region has 20 residues. Trimming removed 0 bases from V and 4 bases from J; junction bases left unmatched: 13. CDR3 residues: CASSQDFLVLAGGTTGELFF. The CDR3 nucleotides are TGTGCCAGCAGCCAAGATTTCCTTGTTCTAGCGGGAGGAACCACCGGGGAGCTGTTTTTT.

V is TRBV9 and J is TRBJ1-1; 10 bases match TRBD1. Trimming cost V 4 bases and J 4 bases; bases outside gene matches: 4. CDR1 and CDR2 (germline): SGDLS, YYNGEE. The CDR3 runs to 14 residues. The CDR3 spells CASSPWDRGTEAFF. The CDR3, as DNA: TGTGCCAGCAGCCCTTGGGACAGGGGCACTGAAGCTTTCTTT.

This clone was counted only a few times. DNA for the CDR3: TGTGCCAGCAGTCCTCGGGACTTTGAGCAGTACTTC. Amino acid sequence: CASSPRDFEQYF. The J gene is TRBJ2-7, the V gene TRBV28; a possible D gene is TRBD2 (6 bases). Germline CDR1 reads MDHEN; CDR2 reads SYDVKM. The germline V and J ends were trimmed by 5 bases and 7 bases, with 12 bases remaining between them. This CDR3 region has 12 residues.

The chain is built from TRBV28 and TRBJ1-1, with D possibly being TRBD1 (5 bases). This CDR3 contains 15 residues. Germline-derived CDR1 and CDR2 are MDHEN and SYDVKM. V lost 7 bases, J lost 5 bases, and 20 bases lay in between. The CDR3 DNA reads TGTGCCAGCACCCCCGCCGGGGGTTGGATAACTGAAGCTTTCTTT. It yields the protein CASTPAGGWITEAFF. Full variable domain (rest looked up from reference TRBV28 and TRBJ1-1): DVKVTQSSRYLVKRTGEKVFLECVQDMDHENMFWYRQDPGLGLRLIYFSYDVKMKEKGDIPEGYSVSREKKERFSLILESASTNQTSMYLCASTPAGGWITEAFFGQGTRLTVV.

The chain has TRBV27 and TRBJ1-2; 9 nucleotides line up with TRBD1. Germline-derived CDR1 and CDR2 are MNHEY and SMNVEV (reference sequence). V dropped 6 bases and J dropped 9; count of bases not matched to a gene: 20. The CDR3 length is 17 residues. The CDR3 here is CASRVIGDRDHHESYTF. CDR3 DNA sequence: TGTGCCAGCAGGGTCATAGGGGACAGGGACCACCACGAGAGCTACACCTTC.

This rearrangement joins TRBV6-1 to TRBJ2-1; D perhaps matches TRBD2 (5 bases). V lost 0 bases to trimming and J lost 3 bases, with 9 bases between them. The CDR3 spans 15 residues. Germline-derived CDR1 and CDR2 are MNHNS and SASEGT. CDR3 protein: CASSEAGMVYNEQFF. The CDR3 nucleotides read TGTGCCAGCAGTGAAGCCGGGATGGTCTACAATGAGCAGTTCTTC.

The chain combines TRBV11-3 with TRBJ1-2; TRBD1 aligns across 9 bases. Germline V gene sequence: CDR1 SGHNT, CDR2 YENEEA. The length of the CDR3 is 13 residues. V shed 1 base, J shed 6 bases, and the junction held 0 bases outside the gene matches. CDR3 nucleotide sequence: TGTGCCAGCAGCTTAGGGACAGGGGATGGCTACACCTTC. This codes for CASSLGTGDGYTF.

V usage is TRBV7-9 and J usage is TRBJ1-2; TRBD1 might be the D (6 bases). There are 16 residues in the CDR3. The germline V gene has CDR1 SEHNR and CDR2 FQNEAQ (reference sequence). Trimming pared 5 bases from V and 6 bases from J, leaving 22 bases between. Here the CDR3 reads CASSTIAWGQGDGYTF. The DNA for the CDR3 is TGTGCCAGCAGCACCATAGCGTGGGGGCAAGGGGATGGCTACACCTTC.

The CDR3 bases are TGTGCCAGCAGTGAATCCCACTACTCTGGAAACACCATATATTTT. Translation: CASSESHYSGNTIYF. The chain recombines TRBV25-1 with TRBJ1-3; D uncertain. Trimming took 1 base from V and 0 from J, leaving 7 bases between them. Germline V gene data show CDR1 as MGHDK and CDR2 as SYGVNS. The CDR3 is 15 residues long.

This clone was found once. The V and J genes are TRBV5-1 and TRBJ2-7; TRBD2 matches at 7 bases. This CDR3 has 15 residues. V lost 0 bases, J lost 3 bases, and 6 bases stayed unmatched. Germline-derived CDR1 and CDR2 are SGHRS and YFSETQ. CDR3 loop: CASSLVFLADYEQYF. The CDR3 nucleotides are TGCGCCAGCAGCTTGGTTTTCCTAGCGGACTACGAGCAGTACTTC.

The chain employs TRBV5-1 and TRBJ2-7, with TRBD1 matching 9 bases. The CDR3 has 14 residues. After removal of 4 bases from V and 2 bases from J, the junction contained 4 bases not matched to a gene. Germline lookup yields CDR1 SGHRS and CDR2 YFSETQ. Written as DNA, the CDR3 is TGCGCCAGCAGCCCGCGGGACAGGGCCTACGAGCAGTACTTC. Amino acids: CASSPRDRAYEQYF.

The chain uses TRBV19 and TRBJ1-6; the D gene is possibly TRBD1 (5 bases). This CDR3 region has 14 residues. V was pared by 3 bases and J by 8 bases, with 11 bases between. CDR1 and CDR2 (germline): LNHDA, SQIVND (reference sequence). CDR3 DNA sequence: TGTGCCAGTAGTATCAGGGAGGGGCATTCACCCCTCCACTTT. It is translated as CASSIREGHSPLHF.

The chain joins TRBV18 to TRBJ2-3; D may be TRBD1 (6 bases). The germline gives CDR1 KGHSH, CDR2 LQKENI. The CDR3 has 13 residues. The V end was cut by 3 bases, the J end by 10 bases, with 14 bases between. CDR3 bases: TGTGCCAGCTCACCCGGGGACAACCGGGCGCAGTATTTT. Its protein product is CASSPGDNRAQYF.

The chain uses TRBV4-1 and TRBJ2-7; 11 nucleotides line up with TRBD2. Germline V lookup: CDR1 MGHRA, CDR2 YSYEKL. This CDR3 is 20 amino acids long. After removal of 1 base from V and 0 bases from J, the junction contained 14 bases not matched to a gene. The CDR3 loop reads CASSQALKGLAVSNSYEQYF. The CDR3 DNA reads TGCGCCAGCAGCCAAGCCCTTAAGGGACTAGCGGTTTCCAACTCCTACGAGCAGTACTTC.

The chain employs TRBV5-6 and TRBJ2-7; tentative D call: TRBD2 (6 bases). The CDR3 runs 16 residues. The V gene's germline CDR1 is SGHDT and CDR2 YYEEEE. Deletions cut 4 bases from V and 0 bases from J, with 17 bases between. CDR3 protein: CASSRNSGRSSYEQYF. CDR3 sequence (DNA): TGTGCCAGCAGCCGAAATAGCGGAAGGAGCTCCTACGAGCAGTACTTC.

The chain is built from TRBV4-1 and TRBJ1-2, with D possibly being TRBD1 (5 bases). Trimming took 0 bases from V and 4 from J, leaving 12 bases between them. Germline CDR1 and CDR2: MGHRA and YSYEKL. The CDR3 loop spans 15 amino acids. DNA for the CDR3: TGCGCCAGCAGCCAAGACAGGGATAGCGGCTATGGCTACACCTTC. Protein product: CASSQDRDSGYGYTF.

This clone appeared a single time. The chain joins TRBV4-1 to TRBJ1-2; D is perhaps TRBD1 (5 bases). The CDR3 runs to 15 residues. The V end lost 1 base, the J end lost 4 bases, and 13 bases lay between the germline ends. From germline, CDR1 is MGHRA and CDR2 YSYEKL. Here the CDR3 reads CASSQGPGTAYGYTF. As DNA, the CDR3 is TGCGCCAGCAGCCAAGGACCCGGGACTGCCTATGGCTACACCTTC.

The V gene is TRBV28, the J gene TRBJ2-7; D remains unclear. Germline values: CDR1 MDHEN, CDR2 SYDVKM. Trimming removed 8 bases from V and 4 bases from J, with 18 bases in between. The CDR3 length is 14 residues. The CDR3 loop reads CASGLGQAQYEQYF. The CDR3 DNA follows: TGTGCCAGCGGGCTTGGGCAGGCTCAGTACGAGCAGTACTTC.

This chain joins TRBV12-5 and TRBJ1-4, with D possibly TRBD1 on 6 matching bases. Trimming pared 8 bases from V and 5 bases from J, leaving 12 bases between. Germline V gene lookup returns CDR1 LGHNT and CDR2 FRNRAP. There are 13 residues in the CDR3. CDR3 sequence (DNA): TGTGCTAGTCGACAGGACCCGAATGAAAAACTGTTTTTT. Translation gives CASRQDPNEKLFF.

The CDR3 DNA sequence: TGTGCCAGCAAAATCCTAGCGGGGGGCACAGATACGCAGTATTTT. Translated, it gives CASKILAGGTDTQYF. This chain uses TRBV2 with TRBJ2-3; 10 nucleotides line up with TRBD2. Germline V CDR1 and CDR2: SNHLY, FYNNEI. Losses at the gene ends were 7 bases for V and 1 base for J; bases not matched to a gene: 5. The CDR3 loop spans 15 amino acids.

The gene calls are TRBV5-6 and TRBJ2-3, with D perhaps TRBD1 (5 bases). Looked up from germline, CDR1 is SGHDT and CDR2 is YYEEEE. The V gene lost 0 bases and the J gene lost 2 bases, with 13 bases spanning the gap. The CDR3 extends over 16 amino acids. CDR3 sequence (DNA): TGTGCCAGCAGCTTGGCCCTAGACAGTAACACAGATACGCAGTATTTT. Protein product: CASSLALDSNTDTQYF. Combining the CDR3 with reference TRBV5-6 and TRBJ2-3 gives the whole variable domain DAGVTQSPTHLIKTRGQQVTLRCSPKSGHDTVSWYQQALGQGPQFIFQYYEEEERQRGNFPDRFSGHQFPNYSSELNVNALLLGDSALYLCASSLALDSNTDTQYFGPGTRLTVL.